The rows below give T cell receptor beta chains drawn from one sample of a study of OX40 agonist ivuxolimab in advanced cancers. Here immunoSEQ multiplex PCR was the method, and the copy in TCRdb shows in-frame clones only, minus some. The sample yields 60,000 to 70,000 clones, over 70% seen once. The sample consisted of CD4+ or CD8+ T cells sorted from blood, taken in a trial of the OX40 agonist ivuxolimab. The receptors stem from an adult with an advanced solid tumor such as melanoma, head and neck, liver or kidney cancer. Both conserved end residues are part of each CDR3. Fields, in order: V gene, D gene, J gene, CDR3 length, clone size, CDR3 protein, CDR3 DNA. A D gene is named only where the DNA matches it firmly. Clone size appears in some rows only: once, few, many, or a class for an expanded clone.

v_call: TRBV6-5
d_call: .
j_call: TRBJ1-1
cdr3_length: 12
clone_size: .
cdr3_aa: CASSLSGREAFF
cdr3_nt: TGTGCCAGCTCATTATCGGGGCGTGAAGCTTTCTTT

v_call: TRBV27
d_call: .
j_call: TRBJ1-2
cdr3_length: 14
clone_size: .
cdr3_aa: CASSLGFGGLGYTF
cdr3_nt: TGTGCCAGCAGTTTAGGGTTTGGGGGGCTTGGCTACACCTTC

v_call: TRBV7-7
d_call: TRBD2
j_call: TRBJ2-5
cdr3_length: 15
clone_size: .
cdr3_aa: CASSPRTSGQETQYF
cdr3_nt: TGTGCCAGCAGCCCGAGGACTAGCGGCCAAGAGACCCAGTACTTC

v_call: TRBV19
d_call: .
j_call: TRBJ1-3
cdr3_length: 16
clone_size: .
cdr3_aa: CASTGQPELSGNTIYF
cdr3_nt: TGTGCCAGTACTGGACAGCCGGAACTCTCTGGAAACACCATATATTTT

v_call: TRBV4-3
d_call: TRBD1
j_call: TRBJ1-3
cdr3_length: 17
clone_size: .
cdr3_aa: CASSQGGQGFGGNTIYF
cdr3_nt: TGCGCCAGCAGCCAAGGGGGACAGGGGTTTGGTGGAAACACCATATATTTT

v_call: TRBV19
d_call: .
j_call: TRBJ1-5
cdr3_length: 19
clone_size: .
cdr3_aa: CASRNPRARTRGFNQPQHF
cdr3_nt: TGTGCCAGTAGAAACCCCCGGGCCCGAACCCGAGGGTTCAATCAGCCCCAGCATTTT

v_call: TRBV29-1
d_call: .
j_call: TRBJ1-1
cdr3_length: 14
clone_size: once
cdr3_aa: CSVGPTPGIGEAFF
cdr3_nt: TGCAGCGTGGGTCCGACTCCAGGGATTGGTGAAGCTTTCTTT

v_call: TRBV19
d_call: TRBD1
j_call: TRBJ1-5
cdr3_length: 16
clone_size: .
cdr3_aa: CASSMGTGVSNQPQHF
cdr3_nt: TGTGCCAGTAGTATGGGGACAGGGGTCAGCAATCAGCCCCAGCATTTT

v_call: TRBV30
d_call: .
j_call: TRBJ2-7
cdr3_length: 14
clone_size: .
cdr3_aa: CAWSNGVSSYEQYF
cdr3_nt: TGTGCCTGGAGTAACGGAGTTAGCTCCTACGAGCAGTACTTC

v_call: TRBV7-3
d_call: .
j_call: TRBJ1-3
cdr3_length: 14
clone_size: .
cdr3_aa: CASSLGCQVSGVNF
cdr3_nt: TGTGCCAGCAGCTTAGGTTGCCAGGTAAGTGGAGTGAATTTT

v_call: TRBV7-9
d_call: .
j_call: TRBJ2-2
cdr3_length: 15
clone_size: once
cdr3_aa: CASSLNPFPTGELFF
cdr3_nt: TGTGCCAGCAGCTTGAACCCCTTCCCTACCGGGGAGCTGTTTTTT

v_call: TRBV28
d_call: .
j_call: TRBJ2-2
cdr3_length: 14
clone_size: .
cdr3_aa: CASSLRGISGELFF
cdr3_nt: TGTGCCAGCAGTTTGCGGGGCATATCCGGGGAGCTGTTTTTT

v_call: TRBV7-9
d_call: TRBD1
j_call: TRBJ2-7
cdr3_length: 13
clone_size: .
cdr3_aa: CASSFNRGSEQYF
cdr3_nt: TGTGCCAGCAGCTTTAACAGGGGATCTGAGCAGTACTTC

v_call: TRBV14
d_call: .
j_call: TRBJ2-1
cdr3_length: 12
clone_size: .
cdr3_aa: CASSQRLDEQFF
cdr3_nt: TGTGCCAGCAGCCAACGACTAGATGAGCAGTTCTTC

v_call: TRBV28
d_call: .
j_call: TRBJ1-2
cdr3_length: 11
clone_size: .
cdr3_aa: CASSLTYGYTF
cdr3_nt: TGTGCCAGCAGCCTCACCTATGGCTACACCTTC

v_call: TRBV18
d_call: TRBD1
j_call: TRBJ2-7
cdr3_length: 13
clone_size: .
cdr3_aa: CASSPQGAYEQYF
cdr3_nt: TGTGCCAGCTCACCGCAGGGGGCCTACGAGCAGTACTTC

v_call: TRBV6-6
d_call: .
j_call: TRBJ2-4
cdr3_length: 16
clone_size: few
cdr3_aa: CASKPQGEGGKNIQYF
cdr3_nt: TGTGCCAGCAAGCCCCAGGGTGAGGGAGGCAAAAACATTCAGTACTTC

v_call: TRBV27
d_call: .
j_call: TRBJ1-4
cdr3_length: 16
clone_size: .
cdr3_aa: CASRRGREKANEKLFF
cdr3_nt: TGTGCCAGCCGTCGTGGCAGGGAGAAAGCTAATGAAAAACTGTTTTTT

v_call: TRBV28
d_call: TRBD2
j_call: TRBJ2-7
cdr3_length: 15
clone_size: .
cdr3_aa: CASSPQTSGRFEQYF
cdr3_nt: TGTGCCAGCAGTCCTCAGACTAGCGGGAGGTTCGAGCAGTACTTC

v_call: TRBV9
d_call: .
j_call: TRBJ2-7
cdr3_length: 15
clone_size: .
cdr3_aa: CASSVRDASSYEQYF
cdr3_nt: TGTGCCAGCAGCGTCCGGGACGCCAGCTCCTACGAGCAGTACTTC

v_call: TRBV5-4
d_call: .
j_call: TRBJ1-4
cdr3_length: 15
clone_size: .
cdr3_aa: CASSTTGRMAEKLFF
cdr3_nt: TGTGCCAGCAGCACCACAGGGCGAATGGCTGAAAAACTGTTTTTT

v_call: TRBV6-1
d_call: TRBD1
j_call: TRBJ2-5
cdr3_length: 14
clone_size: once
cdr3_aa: CASSEGTGEETQYF
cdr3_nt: TGTGCCAGCAGTGAAGGGACAGGGGAAGAGACCCAGTACTTC

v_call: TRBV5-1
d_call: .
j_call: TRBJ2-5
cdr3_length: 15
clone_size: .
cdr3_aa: CASSLTGSSEETQYF
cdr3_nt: TGCGCCAGCAGCTTAACAGGGAGCAGCGAAGAGACCCAGTACTTC

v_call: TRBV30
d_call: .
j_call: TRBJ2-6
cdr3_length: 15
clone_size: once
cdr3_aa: CAWSVGRRGANVLTF
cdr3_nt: TGTGCCTGGAGTGTTGGCAGACGCGGGGCCAACGTCCTGACTTTC

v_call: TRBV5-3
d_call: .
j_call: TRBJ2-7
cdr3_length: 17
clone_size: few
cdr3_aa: CARSHGQAPCHPYEQYF
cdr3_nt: TGTGCCAGAAGCCACGGGCAGGCTCCATGCCACCCCTACGAGCAGTACTTC

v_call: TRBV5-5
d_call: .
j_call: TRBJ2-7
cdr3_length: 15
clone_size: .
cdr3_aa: CASSLAPGYQYEQYF
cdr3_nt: TGTGCCAGCAGCTTGGCTCCAGGGTATCAATACGAGCAGTACTTC

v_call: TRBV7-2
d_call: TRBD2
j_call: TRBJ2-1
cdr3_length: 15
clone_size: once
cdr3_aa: CASSLRLAGGNEQFF
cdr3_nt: TGTGCCAGCAGCTTGCGACTAGCGGGAGGAAATGAGCAGTTCTTC

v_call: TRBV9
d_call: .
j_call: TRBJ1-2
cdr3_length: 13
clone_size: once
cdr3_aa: CASSPGGDYGYTF
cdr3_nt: TGTGCCAGCAGCCCCGGAGGGGACTATGGCTACACCTTC

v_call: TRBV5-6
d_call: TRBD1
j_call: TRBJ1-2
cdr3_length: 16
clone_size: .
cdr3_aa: CASSFRDRGLGYGYTF
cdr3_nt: TGTGCCAGCAGCTTCCGGGACAGGGGATTAGGCTATGGCTACACCTTC

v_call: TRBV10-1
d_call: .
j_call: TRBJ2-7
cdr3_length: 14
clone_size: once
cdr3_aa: CASSPGTDTYEQYF
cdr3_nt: TGCGCCAGCAGTCCTGGGACGGATACCTACGAGCAGTACTTC

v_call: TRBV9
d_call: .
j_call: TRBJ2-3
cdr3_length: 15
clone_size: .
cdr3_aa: CASSVVGDFTDTQYF
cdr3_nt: TGTGCCAGCAGCGTAGTGGGAGACTTCACAGATACGCAGTATTTT

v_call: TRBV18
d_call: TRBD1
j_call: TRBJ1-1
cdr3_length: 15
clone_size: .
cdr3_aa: CASSHSGDRATEAFF
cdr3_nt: TGTGCCAGCTCGCACTCAGGGGACAGGGCCACTGAAGCTTTCTTT

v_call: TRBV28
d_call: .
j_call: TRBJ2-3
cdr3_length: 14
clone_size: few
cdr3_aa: CASSPLVGTDTQYF
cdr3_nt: TGTGCCAGCAGTCCGCTCGTGGGCACAGATACGCAGTATTTT

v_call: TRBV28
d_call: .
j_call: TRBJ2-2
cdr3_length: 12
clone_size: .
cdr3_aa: CASSLNPGELFF
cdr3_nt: TGTGCCAGCAGTCTCAATCCCGGGGAGCTGTTTTTT

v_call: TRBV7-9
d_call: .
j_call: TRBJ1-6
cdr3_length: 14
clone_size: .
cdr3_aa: CASRTVDFNSPLHF
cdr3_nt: TGTGCCAGCAGGACCGTTGACTTTAATTCACCCCTCCACTTT

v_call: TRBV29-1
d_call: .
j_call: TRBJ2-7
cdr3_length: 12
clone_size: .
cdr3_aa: CSVEIQGDEQYF
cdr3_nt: TGCAGCGTTGAGATCCAGGGTGACGAGCAGTACTTC

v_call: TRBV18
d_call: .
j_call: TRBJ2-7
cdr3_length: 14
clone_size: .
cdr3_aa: CASSPGDTSYEQYF
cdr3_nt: TGTGCCAGCTCACCAGGCGACACTTCCTACGAGCAGTACTTC

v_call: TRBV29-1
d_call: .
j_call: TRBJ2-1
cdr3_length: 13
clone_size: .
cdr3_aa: CSVGWLVYNEQFF
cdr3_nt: TGCAGCGTTGGGTGGTTGGTATACAATGAGCAGTTCTTC

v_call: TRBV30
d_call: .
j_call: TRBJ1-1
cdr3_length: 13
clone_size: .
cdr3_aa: CAWSDRPGTEAFF
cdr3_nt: TGTGCCTGGAGTGACCGACCAGGGACTGAAGCTTTCTTT

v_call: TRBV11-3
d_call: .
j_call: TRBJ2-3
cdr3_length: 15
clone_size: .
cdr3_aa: CASSLVGLSTDTQYF
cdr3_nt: TGTGCCAGCAGCTTGGTGGGCCTCAGCACAGATACGCAGTATTTT

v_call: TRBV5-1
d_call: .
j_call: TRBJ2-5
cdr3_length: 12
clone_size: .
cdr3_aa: CASSSAGETQYF
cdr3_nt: TGCGCCAGCAGCTCTGCGGGAGAGACCCAGTACTTC

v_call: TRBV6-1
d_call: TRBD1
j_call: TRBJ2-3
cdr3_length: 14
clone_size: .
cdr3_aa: CASSTGTGVDTQYF
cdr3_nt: TGTGCCAGCAGTACCGGGACAGGGGTAGATACGCAGTATTTT

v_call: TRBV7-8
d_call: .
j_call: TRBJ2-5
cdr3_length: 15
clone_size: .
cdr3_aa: CASSYGRVGRETQYF
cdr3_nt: TGTGCCAGCAGCTATGGCCGGGTTGGGAGGGAGACCCAGTACTTC

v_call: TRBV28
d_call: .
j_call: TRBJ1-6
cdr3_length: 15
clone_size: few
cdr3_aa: CASTDRGPKNSPLHF
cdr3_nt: TGTGCCAGCACCGACCGGGGGCCTAAGAATTCACCCCTCCACTTT

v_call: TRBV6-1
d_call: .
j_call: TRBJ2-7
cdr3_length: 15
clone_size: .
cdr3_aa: CASSEQPSSSYEQYF
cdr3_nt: TGTGCCAGCAGTGAACAGCCCTCGAGCTCCTACGAGCAGTACTTC

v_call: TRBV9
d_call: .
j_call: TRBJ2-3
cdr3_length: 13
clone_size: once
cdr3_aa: CASSVLTTDTQYF
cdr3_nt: TGTGCCAGCAGCGTACTCACCACAGATACGCAGTATTTT

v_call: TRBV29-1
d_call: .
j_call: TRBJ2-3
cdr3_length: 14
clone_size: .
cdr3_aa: CSVGAGAGPDTQYF
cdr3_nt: TGCAGCGTTGGAGCCGGGGCCGGTCCAGATACGCAGTATTTT

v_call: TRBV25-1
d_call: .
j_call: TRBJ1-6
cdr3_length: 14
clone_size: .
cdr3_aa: CASSVGWGTSPLHF
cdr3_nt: TGTGCCAGCAGTGTCGGGTGGGGGACCTCACCCCTCCACTTT

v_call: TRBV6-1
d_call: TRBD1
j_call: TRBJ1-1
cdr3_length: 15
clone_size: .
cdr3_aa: CASSDRGGLNTEAFF
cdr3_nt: TGTGCCAGCAGTGACAGAGGGGGCTTGAACACTGAAGCTTTCTTT

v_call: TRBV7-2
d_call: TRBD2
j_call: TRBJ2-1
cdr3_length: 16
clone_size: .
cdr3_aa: CASSLARGAAYNEQFF
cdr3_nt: TGTGCCAGCAGCTTAGCGCGGGGGGCGGCCTACAATGAGCAGTTCTTC

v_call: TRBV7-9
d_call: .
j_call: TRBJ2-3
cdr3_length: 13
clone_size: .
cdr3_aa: CASSAPATDTQYF
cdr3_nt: TGTGCCAGCAGCGCCCCAGCTACAGATACGCAGTATTTT

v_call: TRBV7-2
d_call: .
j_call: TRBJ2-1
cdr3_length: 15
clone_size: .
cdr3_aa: CASSLSGRTYNEQFF
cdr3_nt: TGTGCCAGCAGCTTATCTGGGCGGACCTACAATGAGCAGTTCTTC

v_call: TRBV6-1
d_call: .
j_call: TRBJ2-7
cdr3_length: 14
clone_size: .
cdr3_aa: CASSEQGADYEQYF
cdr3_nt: TGTGCCAGCAGCGAACAGGGTGCCGACTACGAGCAGTACTTC

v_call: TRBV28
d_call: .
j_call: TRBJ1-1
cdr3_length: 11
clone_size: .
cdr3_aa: CASRSYTEAFF
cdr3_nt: TGTGCCAGCAGGTCGTACACTGAAGCTTTCTTT